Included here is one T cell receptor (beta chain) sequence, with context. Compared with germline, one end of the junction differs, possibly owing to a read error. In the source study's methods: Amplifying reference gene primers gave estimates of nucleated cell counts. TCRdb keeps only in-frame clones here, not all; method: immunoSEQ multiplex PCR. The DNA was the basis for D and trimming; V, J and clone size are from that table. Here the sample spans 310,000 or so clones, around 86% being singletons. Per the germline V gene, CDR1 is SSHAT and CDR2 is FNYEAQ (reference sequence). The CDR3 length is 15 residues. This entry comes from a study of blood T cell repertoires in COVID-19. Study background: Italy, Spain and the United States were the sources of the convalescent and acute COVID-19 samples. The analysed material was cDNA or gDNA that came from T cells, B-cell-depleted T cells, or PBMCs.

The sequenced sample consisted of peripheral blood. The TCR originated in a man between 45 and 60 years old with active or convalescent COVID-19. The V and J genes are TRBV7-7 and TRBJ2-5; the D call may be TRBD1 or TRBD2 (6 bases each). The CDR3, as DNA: TGTGCTAGCAGCTTAGGGGGGTCCAGCGGGGAGACCCAGTACTTC. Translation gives CASSLGGSSGETQYF.